Listed below are T cell receptor beta chains from one sample, sequenced in a study of T cell repertoires in cytomegalovirus infection. TCRdb called the reads again in MiXCR, with one record for every CDR3 protein. The sample contains 200,000 or so distinct CDR3 sequences, approximately 19% of which appear only once. The sample was PBMCs. Receptor source: a human donor in good health (CMV status not recorded). Some clones in this sample may be carry-over from other donors' samples. Each CDR3 is given with its conserved first and last residue. The order of the fields is CDR3 DNA, CDR3 protein, clone size, J gene, D gene, V gene. A D gene is named only where the DNA matches it firmly. Only part of the rows carry a size: once, few, many, or a class if the clone is expanded.

CDR3nt: TGTGCCAGTAGAGCGGTGGGTGAGCAGTTCTTC
CDR3aa: CASRAVGEQFF
abundance: few
j_gene: TRBJ2-1
d_gene: -
v_gene: TRBV19

CDR3nt: TGTGCCAGCAGTTTTGCCCAAGCGGGAGGGAAGAATGAGCAGTTCTTC
CDR3aa: CASSFAQAGGKNEQFF
abundance: few
j_gene: TRBJ2-1
d_gene: TRBD2
v_gene: TRBV27

CDR3nt: TGTGCCAGCAGCTTCGGGACAGACAACTATGGCTACACCTTC
CDR3aa: CASSFGTDNYGYTF
abundance: -
j_gene: TRBJ1-2
d_gene: TRBD1
v_gene: TRBV5-5

CDR3nt: TGTGCCAGCAGCTATTTATTCAGGGGGGCCAAAAACATTCAGTACTTC
CDR3aa: CASSYLFRGAKNIQYF
abundance: few
j_gene: TRBJ2-4
d_gene: TRBD1
v_gene: TRBV7-2

CDR3nt: TGTGCCAGCACGAACCCCGCGGGGAACAGCAATCGGCCCCAGCATTTT
CDR3aa: CASTNPAGNSNRPQHF
abundance: -
j_gene: TRBJ1-5
d_gene: -
v_gene: TRBV2

CDR3nt: TGTGCCACCAGTGATCCCCCGATGCACGAGCAGTACTTC
CDR3aa: CATSDPPMHEQYF
abundance: -
j_gene: TRBJ2-7
d_gene: -
v_gene: TRBV24-1

CDR3nt: TGTGCCAGCAGCCCTCAAGGGGCGGAAGGCTACACCTTC
CDR3aa: CASSPQGAEGYTF
abundance: many
j_gene: TRBJ1-2
d_gene: -
v_gene: TRBV7-9

CDR3nt: TGTGCCAGCAGTTTACCACCGGGACAATCTACCGGGGAGCTGTTTTTT
CDR3aa: CASSLPPGQSTGELFF
abundance: -
j_gene: TRBJ2-2
d_gene: -
v_gene: TRBV28

CDR3nt: TGTGCCAGCAGTCGGGGACTGGTTGAAAAACTGTTTTTT
CDR3aa: CASSRGLVEKLFF
abundance: few
j_gene: TRBJ1-4
d_gene: -
v_gene: TRBV2

CDR3nt: TGTGCCAGCAGAGGAGTGTCGAGTGAGCAGTACTTC
CDR3aa: CASRGVSSEQYF
abundance: few
j_gene: TRBJ2-7
d_gene: -
v_gene: TRBV2

CDR3nt: TGTGCCAGCAATTTGGAGGGGCGGGTGAACACTGAAGCTTTCTTT
CDR3aa: CASNLEGRVNTEAFF
abundance: many
j_gene: TRBJ1-1
d_gene: -
v_gene: TRBV6-1

CDR3nt: TGTGCCAGCAGCACAGGATTTACTAGCGGGAGCACAGATACGCAGTATTTT
CDR3aa: CASSTGFTSGSTDTQYF
abundance: many
j_gene: TRBJ2-3
d_gene: TRBD2
v_gene: TRBV7-8

CDR3nt: TGTGCCAGCAGCCCGCGGATAATGGGGATACTAGCTAACTATGGCTACACCTTC
CDR3aa: CASSPRIMGILANYGYTF
abundance: few
j_gene: TRBJ1-2
d_gene: -
v_gene: TRBV7-2

CDR3nt: TGTGCCAGCGAGACAGGGGCTAACTATGGCTACACCTTC
CDR3aa: CASETGANYGYTF
abundance: few
j_gene: TRBJ1-2
d_gene: TRBD1
v_gene: TRBV7-9

CDR3nt: TGTGCCAGCAGTCGACCGAATTTCCGTCGACAGGACGGTACCTACGAGCAGTACTTC
CDR3aa: CASSRPNFRRQDGTYEQYF
abundance: many
j_gene: TRBJ2-7
d_gene: -
v_gene: TRBV12-3/TRBV12-4

CDR3nt: TGTGCCAGCAGCTTAGCGTTGACCTCTGGAAACACCATATATTTT
CDR3aa: CASSLALTSGNTIYF
abundance: many
j_gene: TRBJ1-3
d_gene: -
v_gene: TRBV7-2

CDR3nt: TGTGCCAGCAGTCTCTCCGAGGGGAATGAGCAGTTCTTC
CDR3aa: CASSLSEGNEQFF
abundance: -
j_gene: TRBJ2-1
d_gene: -
v_gene: TRBV25-1

CDR3nt: TGTGCCAGCAGTGACCAGGACCGCTATGGCTACACCTTC
CDR3aa: CASSDQDRYGYTF
abundance: few
j_gene: TRBJ1-2
d_gene: -
v_gene: TRBV2